The 15 T cell receptor beta chains below were found in one sample sequenced in a study of blood T cell repertoires in COVID-19. The method was immunoSEQ multiplex PCR; TCRdb's version includes in-frame clones alone and lacks a portion of them. The sample records about 260,000 clones, about 80% being singletons. Sequenced sample: PBMCs or T cells enriched from blood (not recorded which). These receptor sequences come from a man aged 25-45 years with acute COVID-19.

This chain connects TRBV19 to TRBJ2-3; the D gene is possibly TRBD1 (5 bases). There are 15 residues in the CDR3. Germline CDR1 LNHDA, CDR2 SQIVND (reference sequence). The V gene lost 2 bases and the J gene lost 3 bases, with 12 bases spanning the gap. The CDR3 protein is CASSIKTVGTDTQYF. The CDR3 bases are TGTGCCAGTAGTATAAAGACAGTTGGGACAGATACGCAGTATTTT.

This clone was seen only once. The genes are TRBV7-8 and TRBJ1-1; TRBD1 matches 7 bases. After removal of 5 bases from V and 0 bases from J, the junction contained 9 bases not matched to a gene. Germline V gene lookup returns CDR1 SGHVS and CDR2 FQNEAQ. This CDR3 spans 16 amino acids. DNA of the CDR3: TGTGCCAGCAGCGCAAACAGGGGAGCCATGAACACTGAAGCTTTCTTT. Translated, it gives CASSANRGAMNTEAFF.

Notes on this clone: Compared with germline, one end of the junction differs, possibly owing to a read error. The J gene is TRBJ2-2, the V gene TRBV7-7, with D tentatively TRBD2 (5 bases). Germline V gives CDR1 SSHAT, CDR2 FNYEAQ (reference sequence). The CDR3 extends over 14 amino acids. The CDR3 region is CASSLRLEAGELFF. The CDR3 coding sequence is TGTGCTAGCAGCCTACGTCTGGAGGCCGGGGAGCTGTTTTTT.

The chain employs TRBV6-6 and TRBJ1-2, with no clear D. The length of the CDR3 is 15 residues. Germline V gives CDR1 MNHNY, CDR2 SVGAGI (reference sequence). V was shortened by 6 bases and J by 0 bases, with 14 bases between the two germline ends. CDR3 sequence reads: CASRKDGLSNYGYTF. DNA of the CDR3: TGTGCCAGCAGGAAGGATGGACTTTCTAACTATGGCTACACCTTC.

The table lists this clone with a count of one. Mismatch with germline at one junction end may stem from a read error. CDR3 in DNA: TGTGCCAGCAGGGACGTGAAGGGGGGGAATGAGCAGTTCTTC. Protein sequence: CASRDVKGGNEQFF. V gene TRBV5-1 combines with J gene TRBJ2-1; maybe TRBD2 (7 bases). The germline V gene has CDR1 SGHRS and CDR2 YFSETQ. There are 14 residues in the CDR3.

This chain links TRBV18 with TRBJ1-4, with D uncertain. CDR3 length equals 16 residues. The V gene lost 3 bases and the J gene lost 3 bases, with 14 bases spanning the gap. From germline, CDR1 is KGHSH and CDR2 LQKENI. The DNA of the CDR3 is TGTGCCAGCTCACCGTCTGGCGAGGGTGCTAATGAAAAACTGTTTTTT. Protein product: CASSPSGEGANEKLFF.

This clone occurred a few times. One junction end does not reproduce the germline sequence, and a read error may be involved. This chain connects TRBV5-1 to TRBJ1-1; D is uncertain. Germline loops: CDR1 SGHRS, CDR2 YFSETQ. This CDR3 comprises 14 residues. The CDR3 spells CASSLDNQNTEAFF. CDR3 in DNA: TGTGCCAGCAGCCTTGACAACCAGAACACTGAAGCTTTCTTT.

The chain combines TRBV5-5 with TRBJ2-3; 12 nucleotides agree with TRBD2. The CDR3 sequence is 16 residues long. V was pared by 0 bases and J by 4 bases, with 3 bases of the junction left unmatched. Germline assignment: CDR1 SGHKS and CDR2 YYEKEE (reference sequence). The CDR3 reads CASSLELAGGPDTQYF. In nucleotides, the CDR3 is TGTGCCAGCAGCTTGGAACTAGCGGGAGGCCCAGATACGCAGTATTTT.

This chain links TRBV5-1 with TRBJ1-1; the match to TRBD1 covers 7 bases. The CDR3 has 16 amino acids. V dropped 0 bases and J dropped 5; count of bases not matched to a gene: 10. Germline V CDR1 and CDR2: SGHRS, YFSETQ. CDR3 DNA: TGCGCCAGCAGCTTGGAGACAGGGAGACAAGGGACTGAAGCTTTCTTT. Translation gives CASSLETGRQGTEAFF.

J is TRBJ1-1 and V is TRBV29-1, with 9 bases identical to TRBD1. Losses at the gene ends were 7 bases for V and 5 bases for J; bases not matched to a gene: 11. The V gene's germline CDR1 is SQVTM and CDR2 ANQGSEA. The CDR3 loop spans 14 amino acids. In DNA, the CDR3 is TGCAGCGCCTCGGGACAGGGTTCAAGGACTGAAGCTTTCTTT. This codes for CSASGQGSRTEAFF.

The genes are TRBV5-8 and TRBJ2-3; TRBD2 aligns across 9 bases. This CDR3 contains 16 residues. Germline V gene sequence: CDR1 SGHTS, CDR2 YDEGEE. Trimming took 2 bases from V and 2 from J; bases not matched to a gene: 6. The CDR3: CASSLNLAGITDTQYF. DNA of the CDR3: TGTGCCAGCAGCTTAAATCTAGCGGGGATCACAGATACGCAGTATTTT.

Only a few counts were recorded for this clone. The CDR3: CASSFSGAGYEKLFF. For the CDR3, the DNA is TGTGCCAGCAGTTTCTCAGGGGCAGGGTATGAAAAACTGTTTTTT. The J gene is TRBJ1-4, the V gene TRBV28; a possible D gene is TRBD1 (6 bases). The CDR3 is 15 amino acids. The V gene's germline CDR1 is MDHEN and CDR2 SYDVKM. The ends were cut back, 3 bases at V and 6 bases at J, with 14 bases in the middle.

V is TRBV4-3 and J is TRBJ2-1, with D possibly matching TRBD2 (6 bases). V gave up 5 bases and J gave up 7 bases, with 18 bases separating them. This CDR3 is 15 amino acids long. Germline V gives CDR1 LGHNA, CDR2 YSLEER. The CDR3 sequence: CASSAEGLNANEQFF. The CDR3 DNA follows: TGCGCCAGCAGCGCGGAGGGCCTCAACGCGAATGAGCAGTTCTTC.

The CDR3 DNA reads TGTGCCAGCAGACTTACAGGGTACCAGCCCCAGCATTTT. As protein: CASRLTGYQPQHF. The J gene is TRBJ1-5, the V gene TRBV12-3 or TRBV12-4; possible D gene TRBD1, 6 bases. The V end lost 6 bases, the J end lost 7 bases, and 13 bases lay between the germline ends. This CDR3 has 13 residues.

The chain couples TRBV5-1 to TRBJ2-1, with 9 nucleotides matching TRBD2. The ends lost 7 bases at V and 8 bases at J; junction bases unmatched: 13. Germline CDR1 reads SGHRS; CDR2 reads YFSETQ. This CDR3 spans 15 amino acids. The CDR3 loop is CASSPGTSFIDEQFF. The CDR3 region has the DNA TGCGCCAGCTCCCCCGGGACTAGCTTTATCGATGAGCAGTTCTTC.